This is a list of T cell receptor beta chains from one sample in a study of early T cells in non-severe SARS-CoV-2 infection. TCRdb re-called the 5' RACE reads through MiXCR, storing one row per CDR3 protein. The sample contains approximately 69,000 distinct CDR3 sequences, about 12% of which appear only once. Sequencing input: whole blood. The receptors shown here come from an adult who was a healthcare worker with PCR-confirmed SARS-CoV-2 infection or an uninfected control (not recorded which). Both conserved end residues are part of each CDR3. The order of the fields is CDR3 length, D gene, V gene, J gene, clone size, CDR3 protein, CDR3 DNA. A D gene is named only where the DNA matches it firmly. Only part of the rows carry a size: once, few, many, or a class if the clone is expanded.

len: 13; d_gene: TRBD2; v_gene: TRBV29-1; j_gene: TRBJ2-7; abundance: many; CDR3aa: CSVTLAERGGQYF; CDR3nt: TGCAGCGTTACACTAGCGGAAAGAGGCGGGCAGTACTTC
len: 18; d_gene: TRBD2; v_gene: TRBV12-3/TRBV12-4; j_gene: TRBJ2-7; abundance: few; CDR3aa: CASSLLGGDRPGSYEQYF; CDR3nt: TGTGCCAGCAGTTTATTGGGAGGGGACCGTCCCGGCTCCTACGAGCAGTACTTC
len: 16; d_gene: NA; v_gene: TRBV6-4; j_gene: TRBJ1-5; abundance: many; CDR3aa: CASSDSKVDSNQPQHF; CDR3nt: TGTGCCAGCAGTGACTCGAAAGTCGATAGCAATCAGCCCCAGCATTTT
len: 15; d_gene: NA; v_gene: TRBV6-2/TRBV6-3; j_gene: TRBJ1-5; abundance: many; CDR3aa: CASSYASGSNQPQHF; CDR3nt: TGTGCCAGCAGTTACGCGTCGGGAAGCAATCAGCCCCAGCATTTT
len: 14; d_gene: NA; v_gene: TRBV9; j_gene: TRBJ2-5; abundance: NA; CDR3aa: CASSVEGGGETQYF; CDR3nt: TGTGCCAGCAGCGTAGAGGGTGGGGGAGAGACCCAGTACTTC
len: 14; d_gene: TRBD1; v_gene: TRBV29-1; j_gene: TRBJ2-1; abundance: NA; CDR3aa: CSVRRDRGYNEQFF; CDR3nt: TGCAGCGTCCGAAGGGACAGGGGATACAATGAGCAGTTCTTC
len: 12; d_gene: NA; v_gene: TRBV3-1; j_gene: TRBJ2-7; abundance: many; CDR3aa: CASSQSEGRQYF; CDR3nt: TGTGCCAGCAGCCAATCGGAGGGGCGGCAGTACTTC
len: 12; d_gene: NA; v_gene: TRBV29-1; j_gene: TRBJ2-7; abundance: few; CDR3aa: CSVEGSSYEQYF; CDR3nt: TGCAGCGTTGAGGGCAGCTCCTACGAGCAGTACTTC
len: 13; d_gene: NA; v_gene: TRBV5-1; j_gene: TRBJ2-7; abundance: NA; CDR3aa: CASRTEVTYEQYF; CDR3nt: TGCGCCAGCAGGACCGAGGTGACCTACGAGCAGTACTTC
len: 14; d_gene: NA; v_gene: TRBV2; j_gene: TRBJ2-6; abundance: many; CDR3aa: CASSDRAGANVLTF; CDR3nt: TGTGCCAGCAGTGACAGGGCCGGGGCCAACGTCCTGACTTTC
len: 17; d_gene: TRBD1; v_gene: TRBV5-1; j_gene: TRBJ2-7; abundance: NA; CDR3aa: CASSLVFGGTGAYEQYF; CDR3nt: TGCGCCAGCAGCTTGGTCTTTGGCGGGACAGGGGCCTACGAGCAGTACTTC
len: 13; d_gene: NA; v_gene: TRBV27; j_gene: TRBJ2-2; abundance: NA; CDR3aa: CASSLSLRGELFF; CDR3nt: TGTGCCAGCAGTTTATCGCTGCGCGGGGAGCTGTTTTTT
len: 13; d_gene: TRBD1; v_gene: TRBV29-1; j_gene: TRBJ2-3; abundance: many; CDR3aa: CSVKDRGTDTQYF; CDR3nt: TGCAGCGTTAAAGACAGGGGCACAGATACGCAGTATTTT
len: 16; d_gene: NA; v_gene: TRBV2; j_gene: TRBJ1-6; abundance: few; CDR3aa: CASSEAPWTLYSPLHF; CDR3nt: TGTGCCAGCAGTGAAGCGCCCTGGACACTATATTCACCCCTCCACTTT
len: 14; d_gene: TRBD2; v_gene: TRBV29-1; j_gene: TRBJ2-1; abundance: many; CDR3aa: CSGRMSGAYNEQFF; CDR3nt: TGCAGCGGCCGCATGAGCGGGGCCTACAATGAGCAGTTCTTC
len: 15; d_gene: NA; v_gene: TRBV12-3/TRBV12-4; j_gene: TRBJ1-5; abundance: many; CDR3aa: CASRLQGVSNQPQHF; CDR3nt: TGTGCCAGCAGGCTGCAGGGTGTGAGCAATCAGCCCCAGCATTTT
len: 15; d_gene: TRBD2; v_gene: TRBV7-3; j_gene: TRBJ2-1; abundance: many; CDR3aa: CASSLRVAGAWEQFF; CDR3nt: TGTGCCAGCAGCTTAAGGGTAGCGGGAGCATGGGAGCAGTTCTTC
len: 13; d_gene: NA; v_gene: TRBV6-5; j_gene: TRBJ1-1; abundance: few; CDR3aa: CASSLDRFSEAFF; CDR3nt: TGTGCCAGCAGCTTAGACAGGTTCTCTGAAGCTTTCTTT
len: 17; d_gene: TRBD2; v_gene: TRBV5-6; j_gene: TRBJ2-5; abundance: few; CDR3aa: CASSFPSSGRGGETQYF; CDR3nt: TGTGCCAGCAGCTTTCCCTCTAGCGGGAGGGGCGGAGAGACCCAGTACTTC
len: 13; d_gene: NA; v_gene: TRBV9; j_gene: TRBJ1-4; abundance: few; CDR3aa: CASTGGANEKLFF; CDR3nt: TGTGCCAGCACCGGGGGGGCTAATGAAAAACTGTTTTTT
len: 17; d_gene: TRBD2; v_gene: TRBV5-5; j_gene: TRBJ2-1; abundance: few; CDR3aa: CVSSLGLASFSYNEQFF; CDR3nt: TGTGTCAGCAGCTTGGGACTAGCGAGCTTCTCCTACAATGAGCAGTTCTTC
len: 14; d_gene: TRBD2; v_gene: TRBV20-1; j_gene: TRBJ2-2; abundance: many; CDR3aa: CSASWVAGAGELFF; CDR3nt: TGCAGTGCTAGTTGGGTGGCGGGAGCCGGGGAGCTGTTTTTT
len: 13; d_gene: TRBD2; v_gene: TRBV15; j_gene: TRBJ2-3; abundance: NA; CDR3aa: CATSGSGTDTQYF; CDR3nt: TGTGCCACTAGCGGGAGTGGCACAGATACGCAGTATTTT
len: 12; d_gene: NA; v_gene: TRBV19; j_gene: TRBJ1-5; abundance: many; CDR3aa: CASNDGREPQHF; CDR3nt: TGTGCCAGTAACGACGGTCGCGAGCCCCAGCATTTT
len: 13; d_gene: NA; v_gene: TRBV10-2; j_gene: TRBJ2-7; abundance: many; CDR3aa: CASSGARGGEQYF; CDR3nt: TGCGCCAGCAGTGGAGCCAGGGGTGGCGAGCAGTACTTC